One sample yielded the 4 T cell receptor beta chains listed below, sequenced in a study of beta chain features in type 1 diabetes. TCRB transcripts that were expressed got sequenced, as all of the isolated RNA had been reverse transcribed. Sequencing was performed with immunoSEQ multiplex PCR; in TCRdb, only in-frame clones are kept and a portion is missing. The sample records about 400,000 clones, roughly an eighth being singletons. Sample: naive CD4+ T cells from blood. All receptors derive from a man aged 18 to 30 in good health.

There are a few counts of this clone. The chain is built from TRBV9 and TRBJ1-2, with a tentative D call TRBD1 (6 bases). Germline CDR1 SGDLS, CDR2 YYNGEE. The length of the CDR3 is 13 residues. V gave up 5 bases and J gave up 2 bases, with 10 bases separating them. The CDR3 sequence is CASSPDRNYGYTF. For the CDR3, the DNA is TGTGCCAGCAGTCCGGACAGAAACTATGGCTACACCTTC. The full variable domain, rest sourced from reference TRBV9 and TRBJ1-2, is DSGVTQTPKHLITATGQRVTLRCSPRSGDLSVYWYQQSLDQGLQFLIQYYNGEERAKGNILERFSAQQFPDLHSELNLSSLELGDSALYFCASSPDRNYGYTFGSGTRLTVV.

V usage is TRBV25-1 and J usage is TRBJ1-4; a possible D gene is TRBD1 (6 bases). Trimming left V 4 bases short and J 5 bases short, with 14 bases between. The CDR3 consists of 15 residues. Germline V CDR1 and CDR2: MGHDK, SYGVNS. This CDR3 reads CASSVDRPPNEKLFF. In nucleotides, the CDR3 is TGTGCCAGCAGTGTTGACAGGCCCCCGAATGAAAAACTGTTTTTT.

This clone was seen only a few times. Other DNA sequences in this specimen translate into the identical CDR3. V is TRBV5-1 and J is TRBJ2-5; D is unresolved. Germline lookup yields CDR1 SGHRS and CDR2 YFSETQ. This CDR3 region has 14 residues. V was shortened by 0 bases and J by 4 bases, with 10 bases between the two germline ends. The CDR3 here is CASSLGGLGETQYF. CDR3 nucleotides: TGCGCCAGCAGCTTGGGAGGTTTGGGAGAGACCCAGTACTTC.

This clone was recorded at least ten times. The J gene is TRBJ2-1, the V gene TRBV28; 10 bases agree with TRBD1. Germline V CDR1 and CDR2: MDHEN, SYDVKM. Germline trimming cut 6 bases from V and 5 bases from J; bases unmatched to any gene: 4. This CDR3 has 14 amino acids. The CDR3: CASRPGTGDNEQFF. The CDR3 coding sequence is TGTGCCAGCAGGCCGGGGACAGGGGACAATGAGCAGTTCTTC. Looking up the rest from reference TRBV28 and TRBJ2-1 gives the full variable domain: DVKVTQSSRYLVKRTGEKVFLECVQDMDHENMFWYRQDPGLGLRLIYFSYDVKMKEKGDIPEGYSVSREKKERFSLILESASTNQTSMYLCASRPGTGDNEQFFGPGTRLTVL.